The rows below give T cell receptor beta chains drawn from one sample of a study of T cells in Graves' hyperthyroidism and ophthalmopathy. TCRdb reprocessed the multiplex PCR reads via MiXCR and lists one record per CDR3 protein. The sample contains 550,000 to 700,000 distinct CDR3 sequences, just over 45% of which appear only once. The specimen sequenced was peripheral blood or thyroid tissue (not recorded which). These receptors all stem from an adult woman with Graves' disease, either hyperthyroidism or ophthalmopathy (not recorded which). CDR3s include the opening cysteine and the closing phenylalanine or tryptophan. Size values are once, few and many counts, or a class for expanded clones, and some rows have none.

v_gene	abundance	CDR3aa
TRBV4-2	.	CASIGGELFF
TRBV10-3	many	CAISEKGPIRAGELFF
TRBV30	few	CAWGIGPNEKLFF
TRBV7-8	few	CASSLRWQRYNEQFF
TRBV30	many	CAWLSRISYGYTF
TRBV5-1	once	CASSFFDQGDGYTIYF
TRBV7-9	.	CASSLVRRESDTGELFF
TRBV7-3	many	CASSWRGPGSEVGANVLTF
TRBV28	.	CATGAERFLYSNQPQHF
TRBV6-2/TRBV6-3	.	CASSSRGLLYGYTF
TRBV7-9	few	CASNPGRKNTEAFF
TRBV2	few	CASSEGETLAGNTGELFF
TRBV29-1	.	CSVEGWQGETEAFF
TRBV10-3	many	CAIGSGYGYTF
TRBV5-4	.	CASSIGGELPAF
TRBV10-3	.	CAIRGSRETLHEQYF
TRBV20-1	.	CSARAGQGEKLFF
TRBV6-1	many	CASRVDNSYEQYF
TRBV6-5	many	CASSYSGHHNQPQHF
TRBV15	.	CATSSSRGTVRGYTF
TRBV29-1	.	CSARGSGGATEQYF
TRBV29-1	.	CSSEGLASSYEQYF
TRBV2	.	CANPGDEQYDTIYF
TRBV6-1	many	CASRTGEKLFF
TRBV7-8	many	CASSLDHTGPGEQYF
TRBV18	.	CASSRPSQHNEKLFF